The 17 T cell receptor beta chains below were found in one sample sequenced in a study of OX40 agonist ivuxolimab in advanced cancers. The assay was immunoSEQ multiplex PCR, and TCRdb's table has in-frame clones only and misses some. The sample records approximately 44,000 clones, about 80% being singletons. The sequences come from CD4+ or CD8+ T cells sorted from blood, collected in a trial of the OX40 agonist ivuxolimab. The source of these receptors is an adult with an advanced solid tumor such as melanoma, head and neck, liver or kidney cancer.

The chain employs TRBV5-6 and TRBJ2-7; D gene uncertain. The CDR3 extends over 14 amino acids. V gave up 6 bases and J gave up 3 bases, with 16 bases separating them. From germline, CDR1 is SGHDT and CDR2 YYEEEE. The CDR3 DNA sequence: TGTGCCAGCACCCTGTGGGGAAATAACTACGAGCAGTACTTC. Its translation is CASTLWGNNYEQYF.

The chain combines TRBV30 with TRBJ1-2, with a tentative D call TRBD1 (6 bases). This CDR3 region has 13 residues. Between the trimmed V and J ends, which lost 0 bases and 8 bases, there was a span of 13 bases. Germline V gives CDR1 GTSNPN, CDR2 SVGIG (reference sequence). CDR3 amino acids: CAWSVQGLRGYTF. The DNA of the CDR3 is TGTGCCTGGAGTGTACAGGGTCTGAGGGGCTACACCTTC. Full variable domain (outside the CDR3, taken from reference TRBV30 and TRBJ1-2): SQTIHQWPATLVQPVGSPLSLECTVEGTSNPNLYWYRQAAGRGLQLLFYSVGIGQISSEVPQNLSASRPQDRQFILSSKKLLLSDSGFYLCAWSVQGLRGYTFGSGTRLTVV.

This clone appeared a few times. The chain is built from TRBV28 and TRBJ1-2, with D tentatively TRBD1 (6 bases). Trimming took off 6 bases at V and 7 bases at J, with 18 bases between the two ends. Germline V gives CDR1 MDHEN, CDR2 SYDVKM. The length of the CDR3 is 14 residues. For the CDR3, the DNA is TGTGCCAGCAGCCTTATGAGGGGGGGAGGTGGCTACACCTTC. Residues: CASSLMRGGGGYTF.

The chain joins TRBV7-9 to TRBJ1-2, with 7 bases that match TRBD1. Germline V gives CDR1 SEHNR, CDR2 FQNEAQ (reference sequence). J gave up 1 base and V 2 bases, and 10 bases lay outside the gene matches. CDR3 size: 17 residues. CDR3 sequence reads: CASSLWSGTGVNYGYTF. The DNA for the CDR3 is TGTGCCAGCAGCTTATGGTCGGGAACAGGGGTTAACTATGGCTACACCTTC.

This clone appeared a few times. The V call is TRBV18, the J call TRBJ2-5; 7 bases are a match to TRBD2. Trimming took 4 bases from V and 0 from J; bases not matched to a gene: 20. The CDR3 extends over 20 amino acids. Germline loops: CDR1 KGHSH, CDR2 LQKENI. The CDR3 nucleotides are TGTGCCAGCTCACAGCAAGGAGTCGGCGGGAGATTCCTGTACCAAGAGACCCAGTACTTC. Protein: CASSQQGVGGRFLYQETQYF.

This chain connects TRBV27 to TRBJ2-7, with D maybe TRBD1 (6 bases). Trimming left V 6 bases short and J 5 bases short, with 14 bases between. This CDR3 has 13 amino acids. CDR1 and CDR2 (germline): MNHEY, SMNVEV (reference sequence). CDR3 residues: CASSQGAGDEQYF. CDR3 nucleotide sequence: TGTGCCAGCAGCCAAGGTGCAGGGGACGAGCAGTACTTC.

CDR3 DNA: TGTGCCAGCAGTTGGGACACCGGGGAGCTGTTTTTT. Protein sequence: CASSWDTGELFF. This chain links TRBV6-5 with TRBJ2-2, with D unresolved. The CDR3 is 12 amino acids. Germline assignment: CDR1 MNHEY and CDR2 SVGAGI. Trimming cost V 4 bases and J 3 bases, with 3 bases left between them.

This sequence joins TRBV14 and TRBJ1-3; 7 bases are a match to TRBD1. The CDR3 consists of 16 residues. After removal of 4 bases from V and 0 bases from J, the junction contained 6 bases not matched to a gene. Germline V gives CDR1 SGHDN, CDR2 FVKESK. In DNA, the CDR3 is TGTGCCAGCAGCCGGACTGGGACAGCCTCTGGAAACACCATATATTTT. The encoded protein is CASSRTGTASGNTIYF.

The chain recombines TRBV6-5 with TRBJ1-2; D might be TRBD1 (6 bases). The CDR3 has 15 amino acids. Trimming took 4 bases from V and 0 from J, leaving 12 bases between them. CDR1 and CDR2 (germline): MNHEY, SVGAGI. CDR3 residues: CASSWRQEANYGYTF. The DNA for the CDR3 is TGTGCCAGCAGTTGGAGACAGGAAGCTAACTATGGCTACACCTTC.

This rearrangement joins TRBV18 to TRBJ1-2; 8 positions agree with TRBD1. The CDR3 spans 13 residues. J gave up 3 bases and V 3 bases, and 0 bases lay outside the gene matches. In germline, CDR1 is KGHSH, CDR2 LQKENI. The CDR3 coding sequence is TGTGCCAGCTCACCGGGACAGGACTATGGCTACACCTTC. Its protein is CASSPGQDYGYTF.

The chain combines TRBV19 with TRBJ2-7; a weak D match, TRBD2 (6 bases). The germline gives CDR1 LNHDA, CDR2 SQIVND (reference sequence). The length of the CDR3 is 13 residues. The ends were cut back, 1 base at V and 6 bases at J, with 10 bases in the middle. This CDR3 is CASSIGTSSEQYF. The CDR3 DNA reads as TGTGCCAGTAGTATAGGAACTAGCAGCGAGCAGTACTTC.

The chain carries TRBV18 and TRBJ1-5; no reliable D call. V was cut by 5 bases and J by 6 bases, with 14 bases left in between. Germline V gene data show CDR1 as KGHSH and CDR2 as LQKENI. The CDR3 loop spans 14 amino acids. The DNA of the CDR3 is TGTGCCAGCTCAGGGAGCACAGAGGGTCAGCCCCAGCATTTT. It translates to CASSGSTEGQPQHF.

This chain joins TRBV28 and TRBJ2-6; D may be TRBD1 or TRBD2 (5 bases each). Germline V gene lookup returns CDR1 MDHEN and CDR2 SYDVKM. The CDR3 loop spans 21 amino acids. Trimming stripped 6 bases from V and 5 bases from J, with 32 bases between. In DNA, the CDR3 is TGTGCCAGCAGATCAACCTGGGTAACCTCACTACGGGGCACTCGGGCCAACGTCCTGACTTTC. Translated, it gives CASRSTWVTSLRGTRANVLTF.

The CDR3 sequence is CASSSGLAVANTGELFF. The DNA for the CDR3 is TGCGCCAGCAGCTCAGGACTAGCAGTCGCGAACACCGGGGAGCTGTTTTTT. V and J are TRBV5-1 and TRBJ2-2; 8 nucleotides agree with TRBD2. Trimming at V came to 3 bases and at J to 0 bases, leaving 7 bases not matched to a gene. Per germline, CDR1 SGHRS and CDR2 YFSETQ. This CDR3 region has 17 residues.

The J gene is TRBJ1-2, the V gene TRBV10-1; 12 bases map to TRBD1. The CDR3 is 16 amino acids. The germline V gene encodes CDR1 WNHNN and CDR2 SYGVQD (reference sequence). Trimming took 4 bases from V and 4 from J; bases not matched to a gene: 7. The DNA for the CDR3 is TGCGCCAGCAGTGCCGGGACAGGGGGCGCGTTCTATGGCTACACCTTC. Protein product: CASSAGTGGAFYGYTF.

The chain recombines TRBV11-2 with TRBJ2-1; 9 nucleotides match TRBD2. There are 15 residues in the CDR3. CDR1 is SGHAT and CDR2 is FQNNGV in the germline V gene. After removal of 5 bases from V and 4 bases from J, the junction contained 6 bases not matched to a gene. The DNA for the CDR3 is TGTGCCAGCAGCGCAGCGACTAGCGGATACAATGAGCAGTTCTTC. Amino acid sequence: CASSAATSGYNEQFF.

The V call is TRBV10-2, the J call TRBJ2-1; D gene unclear. There are 14 residues in the CDR3. Germline loops: CDR1 WSHSY, CDR2 SAAADI. V dropped 2 bases and J dropped 7 bases, with 12 bases sitting between them. CDR3: CASSERLNRNEQFF. The CDR3 DNA follows: TGCGCCAGCAGTGAGCGATTGAATAGGAATGAGCAGTTCTTC.